These T cell receptor beta chains were read from a single sample in a study of cytomegalovirus exposure and HLA in healthy donors. Libraries were prepared by immunoSEQ multiplex PCR; TCRdb keeps only in-frame clonotypes and omits some of them. The sample lists 210,000 or so clones; about 80% were seen once. The sample consisted of PBMCs. The receptor source for this set is a man aged 18 to 30 in good health and CMV-seronegative. The conserved cysteine and the conserved F or W are not part of the CDR3 here. Fields, in order: V gene, CDR3 protein.

v_call: TRBV10-1
cdr3_aa: ASSTKPSGLYYNEQF

v_call: TRBV19
cdr3_aa: ASSMYSQMNTEAF

v_call: TRBV6-5
cdr3_aa: ASSWGGENYEQY

v_call: TRBV7-2
cdr3_aa: ASSLARGDEQY

v_call: TRBV6-6
cdr3_aa: ASRAVGSRYNEQF

v_call: TRBV19
cdr3_aa: ASSITPDREQY

v_call: TRBV27
cdr3_aa: ASSPRGGRGSKDTQY

v_call: TRBV28
cdr3_aa: ASSSEAQTYGYT

v_call: TRBV6-5
cdr3_aa: ASSPEGEDTQY

v_call: TRBV25-1
cdr3_aa: TSSVAGAGANVLT

v_call: TRBV9
cdr3_aa: ASSVSPSATYNEQF

v_call: TRBV10-3
cdr3_aa: AIREDRGRTEAF

v_call: TRBV7-2
cdr3_aa: ASSHRGGDYGYT

v_call: TRBV6-1
cdr3_aa: ASSEAEITTYEQY

v_call: TRBV6-1
cdr3_aa: ASMQGAWEQY

v_call: TRBV28
cdr3_aa: ASSPGTSGSNEQF

v_call: TRBV10-3
cdr3_aa: AISPGTGVGEGFSYNEQF

v_call: TRBV7-9
cdr3_aa: ASSLGEGAADTQY

v_call: TRBV18
cdr3_aa: ASSRVDRGHQPQH

v_call: TRBV5-1
cdr3_aa: ASSLAGQGETQY

v_call: TRBV5-1
cdr3_aa: ASSQGTNTEAF

v_call: TRBV4-1
cdr3_aa: ASSQDRAGEQY

v_call: TRBV21-1
cdr3_aa: ASSKNQGAGSGANVLT

v_call: TRBV7-8
cdr3_aa: ASSWPGRAYEQY

v_call: TRBV5-1
cdr3_aa: ASSKGGLGDEQY

v_call: TRBV29-1
cdr3_aa: SVDPGPYGYT